The rows below give T cell receptor beta chains drawn from one sample of a study of CD8+ T cells in alopecia areata. Assay: immunoSEQ multiplex PCR; the TCRdb copy retains only in-frame clones and omits some. Of 190,000 or so clones detected, 55% to 70% appear once; the ten largest clones hold 3.3%. The source material was CD4+ T cells sorted from blood, sampled at week 4, from a patient treated with tofacitinib. Receptor source: a human donor with alopecia areata. Each CDR3 is given without its conserved first and last residue.

CDR3 length: 13
J gene: TRBJ2-5
V gene: TRBV4-1
CDR3 protein: ASSPQGTNQETQY

CDR3 length: 15
J gene: TRBJ2-1
V gene: TRBV11-1
CDR3 protein: ASSLSVAGLSYNEQF

CDR3 length: 14
J gene: TRBJ1-6
V gene: TRBV25-1
CDR3 protein: ASGPGLTVYNSPLH

CDR3 length: 12
J gene: TRBJ2-7
V gene: TRBV30
CDR3 protein: ACLTSGGGYEQY

CDR3 length: 12
J gene: TRBJ1-6
V gene: TRBV7-9
CDR3 protein: ASSYDREGSPLH

CDR3 length: 11
J gene: TRBJ2-5
V gene: TRBV2
CDR3 protein: ASSPWGEETQY

CDR3 length: 14
J gene: TRBJ1-1
V gene: TRBV27
CDR3 protein: ASRALRGLSLTEAF

CDR3 length: 15
J gene: TRBJ1-2
V gene: TRBV27
CDR3 protein: ASSSWRWGEGDYGYT

CDR3 length: 13
J gene: TRBJ1-5
V gene: TRBV28
CDR3 protein: ASSLTLTQSQPQH

CDR3 length: 15
J gene: TRBJ2-2
V gene: TRBV19
CDR3 protein: ASSIARQGGGTGELF

CDR3 length: 13
J gene: TRBJ2-1
V gene: TRBV10-3
CDR3 protein: AISEGTGNRNEQF

CDR3 length: 9
J gene: TRBJ1-4
V gene: TRBV18
CDR3 protein: ASSPDEKLF

CDR3 length: 10
J gene: TRBJ2-5
V gene: TRBV29-1
CDR3 protein: SGLAGEETQY

CDR3 length: 11
J gene: TRBJ1-2
V gene: TRBV7-2
CDR3 protein: ASSGQGIYGYT

CDR3 length: 12
J gene: TRBJ1-6
V gene: TRBV18
CDR3 protein: ASSPMDSNSPLH

CDR3 length: 11
J gene: TRBJ2-1
V gene: TRBV30
CDR3 protein: AWSLLAENEQF

CDR3 length: 10
J gene: TRBJ2-3
V gene: TRBV7-9
CDR3 protein: ASSLNGGARY

CDR3 length: 10
J gene: TRBJ1-2
V gene: TRBV29-1
CDR3 protein: SVAVVVYGYT

CDR3 length: 13
J gene: TRBJ1-6
V gene: TRBV6-1
CDR3 protein: ASSEWPNYNSPLH

CDR3 length: 13
J gene: TRBJ1-5
V gene: TRBV19
CDR3 protein: ASTNQGPFNQPQH

CDR3 length: 11
J gene: TRBJ1-4
V gene: TRBV29-1
CDR3 protein: SVENSGDEKLF

CDR3 length: 11
J gene: TRBJ2-7
V gene: TRBV29-1
CDR3 protein: SVASGQGISQY

CDR3 length: 11
J gene: TRBJ2-7
V gene: TRBV7-2
CDR3 protein: ASSSTRGYEQY

CDR3 length: 11
J gene: TRBJ1-5
V gene: TRBV19
CDR3 protein: ASSGTINQPQH

CDR3 length: 12
J gene: TRBJ2-3
V gene: TRBV7-2
CDR3 protein: ASRQTASTDTQY